The clone carrying this T cell receptor (beta chain) was observed many times. Genomic DNA served as template for TCR beta VDJ and CDR3 profiling. TCRdb independently ran MiXCR on the reads; one entry per CDR3 protein. Among 450,000 to 550,000 distinct CDR3 sequences listed, around 30% were seen once. The data derive from a study of CD8+CD57+ T cells in acquired aplastic anemia. The overall study: CD4+ and CD8+ cells, once sorted, gave DNA averaging about 3 ug.

All sequencing subjects had displayed CD8+CD57+ cell expansion on flow cytometry. Every patient had severe acquired aplastic anemia. This CDR3 has 15 residues. CDR1 is SNHLY and CDR2 is FYNNEI in the germline V gene. Trimming left V 4 bases short and J 6 bases short, with 19 bases between. The receptor comes from a human donor with aplastic anemia. What was sequenced was sorted CD4+, CD8+, or CD8+CD57+ T cells (not recorded which) from PBMCs. The rearrangement joins TRBV2 to TRBJ2-7; D perhaps matches TRBD2 (6 bases). The CDR3 DNA reads as TGTGCCAGCAGTGTGAGAGGGAGCTACGGGGGCGAGCAGTACTTC. This sequence encodes CASSVRGSYGGEQYF.